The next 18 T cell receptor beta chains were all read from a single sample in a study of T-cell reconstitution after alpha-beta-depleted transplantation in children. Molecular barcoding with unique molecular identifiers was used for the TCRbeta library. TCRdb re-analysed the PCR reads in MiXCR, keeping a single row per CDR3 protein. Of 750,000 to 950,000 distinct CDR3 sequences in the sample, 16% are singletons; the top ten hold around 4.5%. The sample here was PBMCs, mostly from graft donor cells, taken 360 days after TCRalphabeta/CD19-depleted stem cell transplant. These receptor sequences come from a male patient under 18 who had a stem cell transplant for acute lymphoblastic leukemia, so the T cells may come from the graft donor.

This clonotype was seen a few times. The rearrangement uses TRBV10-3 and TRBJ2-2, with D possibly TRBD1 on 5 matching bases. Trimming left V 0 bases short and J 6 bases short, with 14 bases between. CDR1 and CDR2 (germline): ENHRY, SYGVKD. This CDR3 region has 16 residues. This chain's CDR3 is CAISESGQGWPGELFF. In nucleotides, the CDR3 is TGTGCCATCAGTGAGTCCGGGCAGGGATGGCCCGGGGAGCTGTTTTTT.

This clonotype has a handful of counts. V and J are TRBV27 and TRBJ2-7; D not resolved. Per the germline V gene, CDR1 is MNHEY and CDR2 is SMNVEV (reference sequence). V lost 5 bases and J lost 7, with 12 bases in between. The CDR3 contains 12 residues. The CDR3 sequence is CASSPWTGEQYF. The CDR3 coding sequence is TGTGCCAGCAGTCCATGGACCGGGGAGCAGTACTTC.

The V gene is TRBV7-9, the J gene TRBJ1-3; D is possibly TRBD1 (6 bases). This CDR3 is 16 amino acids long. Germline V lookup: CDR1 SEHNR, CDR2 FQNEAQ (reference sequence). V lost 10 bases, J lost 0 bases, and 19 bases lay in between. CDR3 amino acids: CATPKDRLNSGNTIYF. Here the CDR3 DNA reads TGTGCCACCCCAAAAGACAGGCTCAACTCTGGAAACACCATATATTTT.

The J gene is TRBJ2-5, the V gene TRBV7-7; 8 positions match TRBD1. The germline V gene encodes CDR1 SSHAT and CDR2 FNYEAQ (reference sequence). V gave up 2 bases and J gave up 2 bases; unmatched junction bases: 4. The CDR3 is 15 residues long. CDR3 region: CASSLLRTGQETQYF. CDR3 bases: TGTGCCAGCAGCTTATTGAGGACAGGGCAAGAGACCCAGTACTTC.

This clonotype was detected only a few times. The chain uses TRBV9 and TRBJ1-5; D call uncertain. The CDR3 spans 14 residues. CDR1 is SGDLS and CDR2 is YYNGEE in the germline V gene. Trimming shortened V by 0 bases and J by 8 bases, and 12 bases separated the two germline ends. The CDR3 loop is CASSVAERREPQHF. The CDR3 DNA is TGTGCCAGCAGCGTAGCGGAAAGACGGGAGCCCCAGCATTTT.

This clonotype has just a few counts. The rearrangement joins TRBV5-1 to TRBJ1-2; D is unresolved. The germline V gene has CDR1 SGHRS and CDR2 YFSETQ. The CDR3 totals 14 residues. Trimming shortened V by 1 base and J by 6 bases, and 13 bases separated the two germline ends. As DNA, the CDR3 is TGCGCCAGCAGCTTGAGGCTACGGCCCGATGGCTACACCTTC. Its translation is CASSLRLRPDGYTF.

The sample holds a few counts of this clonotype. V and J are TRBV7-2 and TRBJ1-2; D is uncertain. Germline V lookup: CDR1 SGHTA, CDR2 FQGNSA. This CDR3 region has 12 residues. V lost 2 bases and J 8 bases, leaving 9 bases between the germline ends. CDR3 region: CASSLQGNGYTF. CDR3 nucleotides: TGTGCCAGCAGCTTACAAGGGAACGGCTACACCTTC.

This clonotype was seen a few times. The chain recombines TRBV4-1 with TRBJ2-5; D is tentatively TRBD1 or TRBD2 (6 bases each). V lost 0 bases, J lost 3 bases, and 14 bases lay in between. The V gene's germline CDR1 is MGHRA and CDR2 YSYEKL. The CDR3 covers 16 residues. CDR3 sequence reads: CASSQDHRRGKETQYF. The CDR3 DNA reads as TGCGCCAGCAGCCAAGATCACCGGAGGGGGAAAGAGACCCAGTACTTC.

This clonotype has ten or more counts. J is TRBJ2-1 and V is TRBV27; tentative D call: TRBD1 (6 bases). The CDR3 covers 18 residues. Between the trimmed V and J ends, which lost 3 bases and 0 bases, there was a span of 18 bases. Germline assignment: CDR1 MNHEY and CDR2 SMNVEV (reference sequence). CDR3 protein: CASSLVWGRTVSYNEQFF. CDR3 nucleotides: TGTGCCAGCAGTTTGGTTTGGGGTCGGACAGTCTCCTACAATGAGCAGTTCTTC.

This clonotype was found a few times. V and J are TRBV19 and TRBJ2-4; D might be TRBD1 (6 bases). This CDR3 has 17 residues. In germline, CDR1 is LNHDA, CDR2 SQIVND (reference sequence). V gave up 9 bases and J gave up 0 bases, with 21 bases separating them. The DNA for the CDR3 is TGTGCCAGCCGGGACACCCGGACCCAACTAGCCAAAAACATTCAGTACTTC. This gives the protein CASRDTRTQLAKNIQYF.

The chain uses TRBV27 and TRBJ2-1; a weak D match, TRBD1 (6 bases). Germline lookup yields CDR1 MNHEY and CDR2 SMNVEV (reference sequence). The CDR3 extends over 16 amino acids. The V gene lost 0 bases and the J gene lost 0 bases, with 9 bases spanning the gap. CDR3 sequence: CASSLSQGSSYNEQFF. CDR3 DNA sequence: TGTGCCAGCAGTTTATCGCAGGGGAGCTCCTACAATGAGCAGTTCTTC.

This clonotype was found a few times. The CDR3 protein is CASRVGDEQFF. The CDR3 nucleotides read TGTGCCAGCAGGGTTGGGGATGAGCAGTTCTTC. V is TRBV5-6 and J is TRBJ2-1, with D uncertain. V was trimmed by 5 bases and J by 8 bases, leaving 8 bases between them. This CDR3 region has 11 residues. Germline CDR1 reads SGHDT; CDR2 reads YYEEEE.

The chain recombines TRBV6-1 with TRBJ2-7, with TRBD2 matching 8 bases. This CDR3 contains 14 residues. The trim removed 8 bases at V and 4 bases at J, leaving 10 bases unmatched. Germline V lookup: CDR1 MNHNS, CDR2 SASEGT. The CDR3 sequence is CASGGNGRGYEQYF. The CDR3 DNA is TGTGCCAGCGGGGGGAACGGGAGGGGTTACGAGCAGTACTTC.

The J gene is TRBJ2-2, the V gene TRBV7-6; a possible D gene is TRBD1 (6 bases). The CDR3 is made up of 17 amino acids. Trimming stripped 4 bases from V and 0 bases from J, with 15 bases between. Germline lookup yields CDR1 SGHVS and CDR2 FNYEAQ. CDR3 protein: CASSSTGSRSNTGELFF. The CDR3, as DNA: TGTGCCAGCAGCTCAACAGGGTCCCGATCGAACACCGGGGAGCTGTTTTTT.

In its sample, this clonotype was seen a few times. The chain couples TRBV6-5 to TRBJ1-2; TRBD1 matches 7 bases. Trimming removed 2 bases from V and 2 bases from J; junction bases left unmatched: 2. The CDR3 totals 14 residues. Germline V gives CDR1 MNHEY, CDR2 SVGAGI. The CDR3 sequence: CASSYLGQNYGYTF. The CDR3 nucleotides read TGTGCCAGCAGTTACCTGGGACAGAACTATGGCTACACCTTC.

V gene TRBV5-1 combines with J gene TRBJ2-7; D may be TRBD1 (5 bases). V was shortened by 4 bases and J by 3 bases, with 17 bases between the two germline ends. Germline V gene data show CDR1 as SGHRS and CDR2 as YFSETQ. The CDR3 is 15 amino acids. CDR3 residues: CASSVTRGWYYEQYF. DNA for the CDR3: TGCGCCAGCAGCGTAACAAGGGGCTGGTACTACGAGCAGTACTTC.

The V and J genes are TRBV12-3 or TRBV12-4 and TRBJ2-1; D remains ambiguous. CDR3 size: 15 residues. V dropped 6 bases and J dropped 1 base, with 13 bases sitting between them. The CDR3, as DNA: TGTGCCAGCAGCCCCCCCGGTCATTCCTACAATGAGCAGTTCTTC. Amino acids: CASSPPGHSYNEQFF.

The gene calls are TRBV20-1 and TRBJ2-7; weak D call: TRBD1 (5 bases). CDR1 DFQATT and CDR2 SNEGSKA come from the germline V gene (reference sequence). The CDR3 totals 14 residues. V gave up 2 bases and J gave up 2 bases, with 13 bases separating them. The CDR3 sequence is CSARPKGKAYEQYF. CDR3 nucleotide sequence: TGCAGTGCTAGACCAAAGGGGAAGGCCTACGAGCAGTACTTC.